This entry describes one T cell receptor (beta chain). Only a few counts were recorded for this clone. There is no known antigen for this receptor. Base-call qualities are not available, and no considerably larger clone is one nucleotide away. TCRbeta CDR3 regions were amplified from genomic DNA using the immunoSEQ Assay, a bias-controlled multiplex PCR. On the authors' methods: Nucleated cell counts per sample were estimated from amplification of reference gene primers within the assay. Sequence reads were collapsed and filtered to measure the absolute abundance of every unique TCRbeta CDR3 rearrangement. For each sample, productive Simpson clonality was calculated by taking the square root of Simpson's diversity index across productive rearrangements. TCRdb took this table from immuneACCESS and kept in-frame rearrangements with V and J called. Such tables lack part of the clones; where checked against another copy, unresolved V genes explain under half of the gap, and the rest is unexplained. Clone size and the V and J calls come from that table; the DNA yielded D and trimming. The sample table contains roughly 330,000 clones; only one count was recorded for approximately 88% of them. The ten largest account for under 8% of the sample.

This entry belongs to a study of blood T cell repertoires in COVID-19 (dated by TCRdb to the early 2020s). Describing the broader study: The collaborator samples originated in the United States, Italy and Spain and spanned the acute and convalescent phases of COVID-19. Where available, HLA class I and class II types were taken from metadata supplied by the sample provider and were not determined by assay-based typing. Nearly every sample came with metadata listing a de-identified subject ID, COVID-19 status, age in years and sex. The material from the prospective study consisted of cDNA or gDNA derived from T cells, B-cell-depleted T cells, or PBMCs. The repertoires were released in a freely available public database meant as a resource for research on the immune response to SARS-CoV-2. Samples came from the ongoing ImmuneRACE study (first 160 participants) plus 1,254 subjects from 6 global collaborators. Subjects who had been exposed to COVID-19, were actively infected with it, or had recovered from it provided the deeply sampled blood TCRbeta repertoires that made up the dataset.

V loses 1 base, J loses 2 bases, and the germline ends lie 13 bases apart. Via the germline V gene, CDR1 is SGHAT and CDR2 FQNNGV. There are 16 amino acids in the CDR3, from cysteine to phenylalanine inclusive. Here the CDR3 DNA is all that survives: 48 bases in frame from base 1. Samples from volunteer blood donors who had recovered from COVID-19 were contributed by a second Seattle source. Collaborating institutions collected whole blood in K2EDTA tubes following their own protocols. For TCRbeta analysis, collaborators shipped samples as frozen whole blood, isolated PBMCs, or DNA extracted from either of those sample types. Findings and caveats that apply to the study as a whole: Clinical and demographic metadata were provided uncurated, with the amount varying by source and participant.

The sample consisted of peripheral blood. This TCR was recovered from a young man who had recovered from COVID-19. The chain uses TRBV11-2 and TRBJ2-3, with a weak D call of TRBD1 (7 bases match). The CDR3 in this case is CASSLGTGEVTDTQYF. At the DNA level, the sequence is TGTGCCAGCAGCTTAGGAACAGGGGAGGTCACAGATACGCAGTATTTT. The CDR3, completed at both ends by the reference TRBV11-2 and TRBJ2-3 genes, gives the full variable domain EAGVAQSPRYKIIEKRQSVAFWCNPISGHATLYWYQQILGQGPKLLIQFQNNGVVDDSQLPKDRFSAERLKGVDSTLKIQPAKLEDSAVYLCASSLGTGEVTDTQYFGPGTRLTVL.